Each of the 17 T cell receptor beta chains below was sequenced from the same sample in a study of vaccination and CD4 T cells after COVID-19. At the Johns Hopkins FTIC core, DNA taken from cultured CD4+ T cells was sequenced by way of the Oncomine TCR Beta short-read assay. TCRdb reanalysed the PCR reads using MiXCR and keeps one entry per CDR3 protein. The table has 13,000 or so distinct CDR3 sequences, nearly 60% seen once. These TCRs' antigens remain unknown. Noted treatment: roughly 10-day PBMC culture with coronavirus spike peptide pools or control peptides (ViraFEST assay). Material: cultured CD4+ T cells from blood, obtained after SARS-CoV-2 vaccination. The receptors here all came from a human donor with COVID-19.

This chain links TRBV24-1 with TRBJ2-2; D is uncertain. The CDR3 is 13 amino acids. CDR1 and CDR2 from the germline V gene are KGHDR and SFDVKD. The V and J ends lost 5 bases and 6 bases respectively, with 9 bases between them. CDR3 nucleotide sequence: TGTGCCACCAGTGGAAATTTGGCCGGGGAGCTGTTTTTT. This codes for CATSGNLAGELFF.

This clonotype was picked up a small number of times. The chain uses TRBV6-4 and TRBJ1-6; no reliable D call. CDR1 MRHNA and CDR2 SNTAGT come from the germline V gene. The CDR3 spans 13 residues. Trimming took 2 bases from V and 6 from J, leaving 5 bases between them. For the CDR3, the DNA is TGTGCCAGCAGTGACCAGTTTAATTCACCCCTCCACTTT. As protein: CASSDQFNSPLHF.

This clonotype was seen more than once but under ten times. The chain links TRBV20-1 to TRBJ1-1; 10 bases are a match to TRBD1. The junction had 4 bases not matched to a gene; V was cut back by 3 bases and J by 0 bases. CDR1 DFQATT and CDR2 SNEGSKA come from the germline V gene (reference sequence). CDR3 length: 15 amino acids. CDR3 DNA: TGCAGTGCTAGGAGAGGGACAGGGGTGAACACTGAAGCTTTCTTT. Its translation is CSARRGTGVNTEAFF.

This clonotype has a handful of counts. The rearrangement uses TRBV7-3 and TRBJ2-3; D possibly uses TRBD1 or TRBD2 (5 bases each). Germline CDR1 SGHTA, CDR2 FQGTGA. This CDR3 has 13 amino acids. V lost 5 bases and J lost 9, with 15 bases in between. The DNA for the CDR3 is TGTGCCAGCAGCCCCCTGATAGGGGAGACGCAGTATTTT. Its translation: CASSPLIGETQYF.

This rearrangement joins TRBV6-1 to TRBJ2-7; D unresolved. CDR1 is MNHNS, CDR2 SASEGT, per germline. V was shortened by 8 bases and J by 4 bases, with 18 bases between the two germline ends. This CDR3 region has 14 residues. CDR3 DNA sequence: TGTGCCAGCGGGCTTGGCTCACGCCTTTACGAGCAGTACTTC. This sequence encodes CASGLGSRLYEQYF.

The CDR3 loop is CSVLLAGGQETQYF. The DNA for the CDR3 is TGCAGCGTACTATTAGCGGGGGGGCAAGAGACCCAGTACTTC. The V and J genes are TRBV29-1 and TRBJ2-5; 11 bases are a match to TRBD2. The V gene's germline CDR1 is SQVTM and CDR2 ANQGSEA. This CDR3 is built from 14 residues. The V segment lost 6 bases and the J segment 2 bases; nucleotides outside the gene matches: 5.

The chain carries TRBV10-3 and TRBJ2-3, with D maybe TRBD2 (6 bases). V lost 2 bases, J lost 2 bases, and 8 bases lay in between. This CDR3 comprises 14 residues. Germline V gives CDR1 ENHRY, CDR2 SYGVKD. Here the CDR3 reads CAISEAGPTDTQYF. DNA for the CDR3: TGTGCCATCAGTGAGGCGGGACCCACAGATACGCAGTATTTT.

The V gene is TRBV2, the J gene TRBJ2-5, with 9 positions matching TRBD1. Per the germline V gene, CDR1 is SNHLY and CDR2 is FYNNEI. The CDR3 totals 15 residues. Trimming took 4 bases from V and 4 from J; bases not matched to a gene: 7. CDR3 coding DNA: TGTGCCAGCAGTGCGCAGACAGGGGGGGGAGAGACCCAGTACTTC. Protein sequence: CASSAQTGGGETQYF. The variable domain in full, completed from reference TRBV2 and TRBJ2-5, reads EPEVTQTPSHQVTQMGQEVILRCVPISNHLYFYWYRQILGQKVEFLVSFYNNEISEKSEIFDDQFSVERPDGSNFTLKIRSTKLEDSAMYFCASSAQTGGGETQYFGPGTRLLVL.

The chain carries TRBV19 and TRBJ1-1, with D hard to call. V shed 2 bases and J shed 1 base, with 2 bases lying between them. The germline CDR1 and CDR2 sequences are LNHDA and SQIVND (reference sequence). The CDR3 consists of 12 residues. Here the CDR3 reads CASSIQNTEAFF. The CDR3 nucleotides are TGTGCCAGTAGTATACAGAACACTGAAGCTTTCTTT.

This clonotype was counted between two and nine times. The V call is TRBV2, the J call TRBJ2-3; 10 nucleotides align to TRBD2. This CDR3 is built from 14 residues. Germline CDR1 reads SNHLY; CDR2 reads FYNNEI. V shed 5 bases, J shed 7 bases, and the junction held 6 bases outside the gene matches. This chain's CDR3 is CASSLAGGGYTQYF. CDR3 coding DNA: TGTGCCAGCAGTTTAGCGGGGGGTGGGTATACGCAGTATTTT.

This chain's CDR3 is CASRWRPASYNEQFF. Here the CDR3 DNA reads TGTGCCAGCAGGTGGAGGCCCGCCTCCTACAATGAGCAGTTCTTC. The chain uses TRBV6-1 and TRBJ2-1, with D perhaps TRBD2 (5 bases). V lost 6 bases to trimming and J lost 0 bases, with 12 bases between them. CDR3 length: 15 amino acids. Germline loops: CDR1 MNHNS, CDR2 SASEGT.

The chain employs TRBV27 and TRBJ2-7; possibly TRBD1 or TRBD2 for D (5 bases each). Germline V gene data show CDR1 as MNHEY and CDR2 as SMNVEV (reference sequence). This CDR3 is 13 amino acids long. Trimming left V 11 bases short and J 1 base short, with 15 bases between. CDR3 protein: CASSPGGSYEQYF. The CDR3, as DNA: TGTGCCTCATCCCCTGGGGGATCCTACGAGCAGTACTTC.

The chain has TRBV24-1 and TRBJ2-2, with 7 bases that match TRBD2. The germline gives CDR1 KGHDR, CDR2 SFDVKD. The V segment lost 6 bases and the J segment 7 bases; nucleotides outside the gene matches: 4. This CDR3 contains 13 residues. The CDR3 bases are TGTGCCACCAGTCCCCGGGGGGTCGGGGAGCTGTTTTTT. Protein product: CATSPRGVGELFF.

V gene TRBV5-1 combines with J gene TRBJ1-1; D gene unclear. CDR1 and CDR2 (germline): SGHRS, YFSETQ. The CDR3 extends over 17 amino acids. Trimming pared 0 bases from V and 1 base from J, leaving 16 bases between. This CDR3 is CASSLASEGRANTEAFF. The CDR3 coding sequence is TGCGCCAGCAGCTTGGCCTCGGAGGGTAGGGCGAACACTGAAGCTTTCTTT.

This clonotype was seen a few times. This chain uses TRBV6-1 with TRBJ1-3; the match to TRBD1 covers 7 bases. Per germline, CDR1 MNHNS and CDR2 SASEGT. V trimming: 7 bases; J trimming: 2 bases; junction bases outside the gene matches: 5. This CDR3 comprises 14 residues. The CDR3 loop is CASTHRGTGNTIYF. The CDR3 DNA reads as TGTGCCAGCACCCACAGGGGCACTGGAAACACCATATATTTT.

V is TRBV4-2 and J is TRBJ2-2; D is possibly TRBD1 or TRBD2 (5 bases each). Trimming left V 7 bases short and J 0 bases short, with 18 bases between. Germline CDR1 is LGHNA and CDR2 is YNFKEQ. The CDR3 is 17 amino acids. The CDR3 protein is CASTSDPRGANTGELFF. The CDR3 nucleotides read TGTGCCAGCACCTCCGACCCACGGGGCGCGAACACCGGGGAGCTGTTTTTT.

This clonotype was counted only a few times. The chain is built from TRBV20-1 and TRBJ1-5; D is unresolved. The CDR3 sequence is 16 residues long. Looked up from germline, CDR1 is DFQATT and CDR2 is SNEGSKA (reference sequence). V was pared by 2 bases and J by 2 bases, with 16 bases between. The CDR3 bases are TGCAGTGCTAGACACGATGCGAGACACCGCAATCAGCCCCAGCATTTT. It codes for CSARHDARHRNQPQHF.